The 22 T cell receptor beta chains below were found in one sample sequenced in a study of ipilimumab plus nivolumab after autologous stem cell transplantation. Sequencing was performed with immunoSEQ multiplex PCR; in TCRdb, only in-frame clones are kept and a portion is missing. The table records about 84,000 clones, under 85% of them present only once. The sequences come from PBMCs, collected in a trial of ipilimumab plus nivolumab as post-transplant consolidation. The source of these receptors is a male donor with diffuse large B-cell lymphoma.

This clone was picked up one time. The chain carries TRBV7-9 and TRBJ1-3; D perhaps matches TRBD1 (6 bases). Germline V gene data show CDR1 as SEHNR and CDR2 as FQNEAQ (reference sequence). The CDR3 is 16 residues long. The ends were cut back, 5 bases at V and 0 bases at J, with 14 bases in the middle. CDR3 sequence (DNA): TGTGCCAGCAGCCCAGGGGACGGGTTCTCTGGAAACACCATATATTTT. The encoded protein is CASSPGDGFSGNTIYF. The whole variable domain, remainder taken from reference TRBV7-9 and TRBJ1-3, is DTGVSQNPRHKITKRGQNVTFRCDPISEHNRLYWYRQTLGQGPEFLTYFQNEAQLEKSRLLSDRFSAERPKGSFSTLEIQRTEQGDSAMYLCASSPGDGFSGNTIYFGEGSWLTVV.

The V call is TRBV20-1, the J call TRBJ2-1; D is perhaps TRBD1 (6 bases). CDR1 is DFQATT, CDR2 SNEGSKA, per germline (reference sequence). The V end lost 5 bases, the J end lost 12 bases, and 14 bases lay between the germline ends. The CDR3 length is 11 residues. CDR3 region: CSAQGPVRQFF. The DNA of the CDR3 is TGCAGTGCTCAGGGGCCAGTACGGCAGTTCTTC.

The V gene is TRBV5-1, the J gene TRBJ1-3; D is possibly TRBD1 (5 bases). The CDR3 is 15 amino acids. Germline values: CDR1 SGHRS, CDR2 YFSETQ. V was cut by 1 base and J by 2 bases, with 10 bases left in between. The CDR3 DNA reads as TGCGCCAGCAGCTTGATTCCAGGGACTGGAAACACCATATATTTT. This encodes CASSLIPGTGNTIYF.

In DNA form, the CDR3 reads TGTGCCAGCTCATCGACAGGGGAGGTTCGTGCTAAGGGCTACACCTTC. Translation gives CASSSTGEVRAKGYTF. The chain is built from TRBV18 and TRBJ1-2, with 8 bases that match TRBD1. With 5 bases clipped from V and 8 bases from J, the junction kept 16 bases outside the gene matches. The length of the CDR3 is 16 residues. Germline V gene sequence: CDR1 KGHSH, CDR2 LQKENI. Full variable domain (rest looked up from reference TRBV18 and TRBJ1-2): NAGVMQNPRHLVRRRGQEARLRCSPMKGHSHVYWYRQLPEEGLKFMVYLQKENIIDESGMPKERFSAEFPKEGPSILRIQQVVRGDSAAYFCASSSTGEVRAKGYTFGSGTRLTVV.

This chain joins TRBV7-3 and TRBJ1-1; unclear D gene. CDR1 is SGHTA and CDR2 is FQGTGA in the germline V gene. The CDR3 is 13 residues long. The germline V and J ends were trimmed by 3 bases and 2 bases, with 7 bases remaining between them. This chain's CDR3 is CASSFAGNTEAFF. In DNA, the CDR3 is TGTGCCAGCAGCTTCGCAGGCAACACTGAAGCTTTCTTT. Filled out from reference TRBV7-3 and TRBJ1-1, the complete variable domain reads GAGVSQTPSNKVTEKGKYVELRCDPISGHTALYWYRQSLGQGPEFLIYFQGTGAADDSGLPNDRFFAVRPEGSVSTLKIQRTERGDSAVYLCASSFAGNTEAFFGQGTRLTVV.

The genes are TRBV7-6 and TRBJ1-1; D ambiguous. V lost 4 bases, J lost 5 bases, and 17 bases lay in between. This CDR3 region has 15 residues. Germline CDR1 and CDR2: SGHVS and FNYEAQ. The CDR3: CASSSYMSPRTEAFF. The CDR3 region has the DNA TGTGCCAGCAGCTCATATATGAGCCCCCGAACTGAAGCTTTCTTT.

This clone occurred a few times. The gene calls are TRBV7-8 and TRBJ2-7; D is possibly TRBD1 (6 bases). The V and J ends lost 2 bases and 5 bases respectively, with 16 bases between them. Germline loops: CDR1 SGHVS, CDR2 FQNEAQ. CDR3 size: 15 residues. The CDR3 spells CASSLQLLSGDEQYF. For the CDR3, the DNA is TGTGCCAGCAGCTTACAACTACTGTCAGGGGACGAGCAGTACTTC. The entire variable domain, with the rest obtained from reference TRBV7-8 and TRBJ2-7, is as follows: GAGVSQSPRYKVAKRGQDVALRCDPISGHVSLFWYQQALGQGPEFLTYFQNEAQLDKSGLPSDRFFAERPEGSVSTLKIQRTQQEDSAVYLCASSLQLLSGDEQYFGPGTRLTVT.

The chain recombines TRBV11-3 with TRBJ2-3; 10 bases fit TRBD1. In germline, CDR1 is SGHNT, CDR2 YENEEA. CDR3 length: 15 residues. The trim removed 7 bases at V and 4 bases at J, leaving 8 bases unmatched. CDR3 region: CASNPGTGESDTQYF. The CDR3 nucleotides read TGTGCCAGCAACCCCGGGACAGGGGAATCAGATACGCAGTATTTT. Filled out from reference TRBV11-3 and TRBJ2-3, the complete variable domain reads EAGVVQSPRYKIIEKKQPVAFWCNPISGHNTLYWYLQNLGQGPELLIRYENEEAVDDSQLPKDRFSAERLKGVDSTLKIQPAELGDSAVYLCASNPGTGESDTQYFGPGTRLTVL.

In this sample, this clone turned up a few times. V is TRBV12-5 and J is TRBJ1-2; TRBD1 is a possible D gene (5 bases). V was shortened by 6 bases and J by 8 bases, with 16 bases between the two germline ends. Per the germline V gene, CDR1 is LGHNT and CDR2 is FRNRAP. The CDR3 is 13 amino acids. The CDR3, as DNA: TGTGCTAGTGGACGTAACGGGGGTAGGGGCTACACCTTC. It yields the protein CASGRNGGRGYTF.

The rearrangement uses TRBV6-6 and TRBJ2-2; 8 nucleotides agree with TRBD2. After removal of 2 bases from V and 4 bases from J, the junction contained 3 bases not matched to a gene. The CDR3 runs 15 residues. In germline, CDR1 is MNHNY, CDR2 SVGAGI (reference sequence). CDR3 nucleotide sequence: TGTGCCAGCAGTTACCCCGGGGGGGGCACCGGGGAGCTGTTTTTT. This encodes CASSYPGGGTGELFF.

The rearrangement uses TRBV6-5 and TRBJ2-2, with D perhaps assigned TRBD1 or TRBD2 (5 bases each). The V gene's germline CDR1 is MNHEY and CDR2 SVGAGI. V lost 4 bases and J lost 4, with 13 bases in between. The CDR3 loop spans 15 amino acids. CDR3 protein: CASSLMGVSTGELFF. The DNA for the CDR3 is TGTGCCAGCAGTTTGATGGGGGTTAGCACCGGGGAGCTGTTTTTT.

The chain carries TRBV7-8 and TRBJ1-1; D is perhaps TRBD1 (5 bases). The CDR3 extends over 13 amino acids. CDR1 is SGHVS, CDR2 FQNEAQ, per germline. The V and J ends lost 8 bases and 0 bases respectively, with 10 bases between them. CDR3 loop: CASGRGLNTEAFF. DNA for the CDR3: TGTGCCAGCGGGAGGGGCTTGAACACTGAAGCTTTCTTT.

This clone was seen only a few times. The chain links TRBV11-2 to TRBJ1-2, with 9 bases that match TRBD1. V shed 5 bases, J shed 4 bases, and the junction held 5 bases outside the gene matches. Germline V gene data show CDR1 as SGHAT and CDR2 as FQNNGV. The CDR3 loop spans 14 amino acids. The DNA of the CDR3 is TGTGCCAGCAGCCCCCGGACAGGGGTCTATGGCTACACCTTC. Protein product: CASSPRTGVYGYTF.

V and J are TRBV7-9 and TRBJ2-5; TRBD1 agrees at 9 bases. This CDR3 region has 13 residues. The germline V gene has CDR1 SEHNR and CDR2 FQNEAQ (reference sequence). With 4 bases clipped from V and 4 bases from J, the junction kept 1 base outside the gene matches. DNA for the CDR3: TGTGCCAGCAGCTCGACAGGGGGAGAGACCCAGTACTTC. Translated: CASSSTGGETQYF.

This chain links TRBV11-1 with TRBJ1-2; a weak D match, TRBD1 (6 bases). Germline V gives CDR1 SGHAT, CDR2 FQDESV (reference sequence). V gave up 4 bases and J gave up 7 bases, with 19 bases separating them. The CDR3 runs to 15 residues. The CDR3 spells CASSSRGRGYSGYTF. CDR3 bases: TGTGCCAGCAGCTCCCGCGGCAGGGGCTATTCTGGCTACACCTTC.

V gene TRBV2 combines with J gene TRBJ2-1; TRBD1 might be the D (6 bases). The CDR3 spans 14 residues. Germline loops: CDR1 SNHLY, CDR2 FYNNEI. Trimming cost V 2 bases and J 4 bases, with 9 bases left between them. The CDR3 region has the DNA TGTGCCAGCAGTGAACCGGACAGATACAATGAGCAGTTCTTC. It specifies CASSEPDRYNEQFF.

The chain couples TRBV5-4 to TRBJ1-2; weak D call: TRBD1 (5 bases). The V gene lost 4 bases and the J gene lost 1 base, with 11 bases spanning the gap. CDR3 size: 14 residues. From germline, CDR1 is SGHNT and CDR2 YYREEE (reference sequence). CDR3 sequence: CASSQAGGNYGYTF. CDR3 DNA: TGTGCCAGCAGCCAGGCGGGGGGTAACTATGGCTACACCTTC.

The V gene is TRBV29-1, the J gene TRBJ1-5, with D unclear. Germline V lookup: CDR1 SQVTM, CDR2 ANQGSEA. This CDR3 region has 13 residues. V was shortened by 0 bases and J by 5 bases, with 8 bases between the two germline ends. The CDR3 is CSVEEGGDQPQHF. The CDR3, as DNA: TGCAGCGTTGAAGAGGGCGGAGATCAGCCCCAGCATTTT.

The J gene is TRBJ1-1, the V gene TRBV25-1, with 7 bases fitting TRBD1. The CDR3 loop spans 12 amino acids. Germline-derived CDR1 and CDR2 are MGHDK and SYGVNS. J gave up 9 bases and V 4 bases, and 5 bases lay outside the gene matches. CDR3 nucleotides: TGTGCCAGCAGTGGGGACAGTAAAAAAGCTTTCTTT. This translates into CASSGDSKKAFF.

This clone was observed once. V usage is TRBV6-5 and J usage is TRBJ1-1, with a tentative D call TRBD1 (5 bases). CDR3 length: 16 residues. The germline gives CDR1 MNHEY, CDR2 SVGAGI. The ends were cut back, 4 bases at V and 5 bases at J, with 20 bases in the middle. The CDR3 DNA reads as TGTGCCAGCAGTTCCCCCGGGACGGGGTTGGGGACTGAAGCTTTCTTT. This codes for CASSSPGTGLGTEAFF.

This chain uses TRBV9 with TRBJ2-3; 11 nucleotides agree with TRBD2. Germline trimming cut 4 bases from V and 4 bases from J; bases unmatched to any gene: 8. The CDR3 is 16 residues long. Germline CDR1 is SGDLS and CDR2 is YYNGEE. The CDR3 DNA is TGTGCCAGCAGCCGTAGCGGGGGGGCGGGTTCAGATACGCAGTATTTT. This codes for CASSRSGGAGSDTQYF.

The V gene is TRBV14, the J gene TRBJ2-7; D is undetermined. The CDR3 covers 14 residues. CDR1 and CDR2 (germline): SGHDN, FVKESK. V was pared by 2 bases and J by 3 bases, with 11 bases between. CDR3 bases: TGTGCCAGCAGCCAACAAAGGAGAAGCTACGAGCAGTACTTC. Translation gives CASSQQRRSYEQYF. Supplemented by reference TRBV14 and TRBJ2-7, the full variable domain reads EAGVTQFPSHSVIEKGQTVTLRCDPISGHDNLYWYRRVMGKEIKFLLHFVKESKQDESGMPNNRFLAERTGGTYSTLKVQPAELEDSGVYFCASSQQRRSYEQYFGPGTRLTVT.